Presented here are 31 T cell receptor beta chains from one specimen sequenced in a study of cytomegalovirus exposure and HLA in healthy donors. The PCR was carried out with 60 Vbeta primers and 13 Jbeta primers. Only in-frame clones appear in the TCRdb table, and some are missing; sequencing was by immunoSEQ multiplex PCR. The sample has about 160,000 clones, 75% seen once. The sequenced sample consisted of PBMCs. The source is a woman aged 45-60 years in good health and CMV-seropositive.

The V gene is TRBV6-1, the J gene TRBJ1-2, with D possibly matching TRBD1 (5 bases). Germline assignment: CDR1 MNHNS and CDR2 SASEGT. The length of the CDR3 is 14 residues. V lost 3 bases and J 4 bases, leaving 12 bases between the germline ends. CDR3 loop: CASSDWGVAYGYTF. CDR3 sequence (DNA): TGTGCCAGCAGTGATTGGGGGGTTGCCTATGGCTACACCTTC.

V and J are TRBV11-1 and TRBJ2-7; a weak D match, TRBD2 (6 bases). Trimming removed 1 base from V and 4 bases from J, with 8 bases in between. The CDR3 contains 13 residues. CDR1 and CDR2 (germline): SGHAT, FQDESV (reference sequence). The CDR3 reads CASSLGGRYEQYF. CDR3 bases: TGTGCCAGCAGCTTAGGGGGGAGGTACGAGCAGTACTTC.

The V gene is TRBV6-4, the J gene TRBJ1-1; 8 bases match TRBD1. The germline gives CDR1 MRHNA, CDR2 SNTAGT. Trimming removed 2 bases from V and 7 bases from J; junction bases left unmatched: 9. The length of the CDR3 is 15 residues. CDR3 nucleotide sequence: TGTGCCAGCAGTGACGCCTCCGACAGGGGCGGTGAAGCTTTCTTT. Translation: CASSDASDRGGEAFF.

This chain joins TRBV9 and TRBJ2-3, with 9 bases matching TRBD2. CDR1 and CDR2 (germline): SGDLS, YYNGEE. This CDR3 region has 16 residues. Trimming removed 0 bases from V and 3 bases from J; junction bases left unmatched: 5. Here the CDR3 DNA reads TGTGCCAGCAGCGTAGAGGGGCGGGGGGGGACAGATACGCAGTATTTT. Translated, it gives CASSVEGRGGTDTQYF.

The CDR3: CASSSGQGTTEAFF. The CDR3 DNA follows: TGTGCCAGCAGTTCGGGACAGGGGACCACTGAAGCTTTCTTT. The chain joins TRBV6-5 to TRBJ1-1; 10 bases fit TRBD1. The trim removed 4 bases at V and 4 bases at J, leaving 3 bases unmatched. This CDR3 contains 14 residues. CDR1 is MNHEY and CDR2 is SVGAGI in the germline V gene.

This chain joins TRBV12-5 and TRBJ2-7; 8 bases are shared with TRBD1. The CDR3 covers 15 residues. The V gene end was trimmed by 5 bases and the J gene end by 5 bases; junction bases not matched to a gene: 11. CDR1 LGHNT and CDR2 FRNRAP come from the germline V gene. CDR3 in DNA: TGTGCTAGTGGTACTGGCCGGACAGGGATCGACGAGCAGTACTTC. It specifies CASGTGRTGIDEQYF.

The V and J genes are TRBV7-3 and TRBJ2-3; a possible D gene is TRBD2 (5 bases). Germline lookup yields CDR1 SGHTA and CDR2 FQGTGA. Trimming removed 5 bases from V and 3 bases from J, with 15 bases in between. CDR3 length equals 15 residues. CDR3 protein: CASSPRGLKTDTQYF. In DNA form, the CDR3 reads TGTGCCAGCAGCCCCCGTGGACTCAAGACAGATACGCAGTATTTT.

The chain recombines TRBV6-5 with TRBJ1-6; 8 positions match TRBD1. The CDR3 is 13 residues long. Looked up from germline, CDR1 is MNHEY and CDR2 is SVGAGI. Germline trimming cut 5 bases from V and 12 bases from J; bases unmatched to any gene: 6. The DNA for the CDR3 is TGTGCCAGCAGTACTACAGGGGGGAAACCCCTCCACTTT. Protein: CASSTTGGKPLHF.

V gene TRBV11-3 combines with J gene TRBJ2-7, with TRBD2 matching over 7 bases. The V gene's germline CDR1 is SGHNT and CDR2 YENEEA. This CDR3 contains 13 residues. Trimming cost V 1 base and J 6 bases; bases outside gene matches: 3. CDR3 region: CASSLAGEGEQYF. In DNA, the CDR3 is TGTGCCAGCAGCTTAGCGGGGGAGGGCGAGCAGTACTTC.

V and J are TRBV11-2 and TRBJ2-1; D remains unclear. The CDR3 is made up of 12 amino acids. Germline V CDR1 and CDR2: SGHAT, FQNNGV. V was trimmed by 0 bases and J by 8 bases, leaving 5 bases between them. The CDR3 DNA sequence: TGTGCCAGCAGCTTAGAAGCGCATGAGCAGTTCTTC. It translates to CASSLEAHEQFF.

This chain connects TRBV2 to TRBJ2-2; possible D gene TRBD1, 5 bases. This CDR3 contains 17 residues. V was cut by 6 bases and J by 1 base, with 18 bases left in between. The germline CDR1 and CDR2 sequences are SNHLY and FYNNEI. This CDR3 reads CASRKGVGSRNTGELFF. The CDR3, as DNA: TGTGCCAGCAGGAAAGGGGTTGGTAGCAGGAACACCGGGGAGCTGTTTTTT.

The rearrangement joins TRBV2 to TRBJ2-7; tentatively, D is TRBD2 (6 bases). Trimming took off 8 bases at V and 2 bases at J, with 19 bases between the two ends. There are 15 residues in the CDR3. Per the germline V gene, CDR1 is SNHLY and CDR2 is FYNNEI. CDR3 residues: CASRQWRGSPYEQYF. In DNA, the CDR3 is TGTGCCAGCCGGCAGTGGAGGGGAAGTCCCTACGAGCAGTACTTC. The entire variable domain, with the rest obtained from reference TRBV2 and TRBJ2-7, is as follows: EPEVTQTPSHQVTQMGQEVILRCVPISNHLYFYWYRQILGQKVEFLVSFYNNEISEKSEIFDDQFSVERPDGSNFTLKIRSTKLEDSAMYFCASRQWRGSPYEQYFGPGTRLTVT.

This clone was seen a handful of times. This sequence joins TRBV4-1 and TRBJ2-2; 13 nucleotides align to TRBD2. The V gene's germline CDR1 is MGHRA and CDR2 YSYEKL. V trimming: 0 bases; J trimming: 2 bases; junction bases outside the gene matches: 9. The CDR3 covers 20 residues. The CDR3 nucleotides are TGCGCCAGCAGCCAAGAAGAGGAACTAGCGGGGGGGTTCAACACCGGGGAGCTGTTTTTT. It is translated as CASSQEEELAGGFNTGELFF.

This chain joins TRBV5-6 and TRBJ2-1; 7 bases fit TRBD1. V dropped 2 bases and J dropped 2; count of bases not matched to a gene: 10. Germline V gene lookup returns CDR1 SGHDT and CDR2 YYEEEE. The CDR3 runs 17 residues. CDR3 coding DNA: TGTGCCAGCAGCTTCGGGACAGCCCTTCACGCCTACAATGAGCAGTTCTTC. Its translation is CASSFGTALHAYNEQFF.

The rearrangement links TRBV5-8 to TRBJ2-3, with TRBD2 matching 9 bases. V gave up 0 bases and J gave up 4 bases; unmatched junction bases: 9. Germline CDR1 and CDR2: SGHTS and YDEGEE. CDR3 length: 17 residues. CDR3 protein: CASSLGEASGDADTQYF. DNA for the CDR3: TGTGCCAGCAGCTTGGGGGAGGCTAGCGGGGATGCAGATACGCAGTATTTT.

V is TRBV7-8 and J is TRBJ2-7; D is possibly TRBD2 (6 bases). The CDR3 loop spans 16 amino acids. CDR1 is SGHVS, CDR2 FQNEAQ, per germline. V gave up 0 bases and J gave up 9 bases, with 21 bases separating them. The CDR3 region has the DNA TGTGCCAGCAGCTTAGCTAGGGACTCGATTAGCTTCTGGCAGTACTTC. The encoded protein is CASSLARDSISFWQYF.

The gene calls are TRBV6-5 and TRBJ1-6; 7 bases agree with TRBD1. Germline CDR1 MNHEY, CDR2 SVGAGI. V shed 5 bases, J shed 9 bases, and the junction held 10 bases outside the gene matches. The CDR3 contains 15 residues. The CDR3 nucleotides are TGTGCCAGCAGTCCCGGACAGGCGGTCACTTCACCCCTCCACTTT. Translated, it gives CASSPGQAVTSPLHF.

J is TRBJ1-3 and V is TRBV7-9, with TRBD1 as a possible D gene (6 bases). CDR1 SEHNR and CDR2 FQNEAQ come from the germline V gene (reference sequence). Trimming removed 5 bases from V and 3 bases from J, with 17 bases in between. CDR3 length equals 16 residues. The CDR3 reads CASSNLGGAVGNTIYF. The CDR3 DNA reads TGTGCCAGCAGCAACCTGGGGGGGGCTGTTGGAAACACCATATATTTT.

The chain joins TRBV9 to TRBJ1-2; the D is unclear. CDR1 is SGDLS and CDR2 is YYNGEE in the germline V gene. Trimming removed 4 bases at V and 0 bases at J, with 10 bases between. The CDR3 sequence is 14 residues long. The CDR3 nucleotides read TGTGCCAGCAGCCGAAACGGGGCTAACTATGGCTACACCTTC. Its translation: CASSRNGANYGYTF.

The J gene is TRBJ1-5, the V gene TRBV4-1; no firm D call. CDR1 and CDR2 from the germline V gene are MGHRA and YSYEKL. Trimming cost V 3 bases and J 5 bases, with 11 bases left between them. This CDR3 is built from 14 residues. This chain's CDR3 is CASSHSEVYQPQHF. CDR3 coding DNA: TGCGCCAGCAGCCACTCCGAGGTGTATCAGCCCCAGCATTTT.

About this clone itself: The junction and the germline gene differ at one end; a read error may be behind it. The chain couples TRBV18 to TRBJ1-2, with 8 positions matching TRBD1. The CDR3 covers 14 residues. Looked up from germline, CDR1 is KGHSH and CDR2 is LQKENI. CDR3 sequence: CASSSRTGSGDSHF. As DNA, the CDR3 is TGTGCCAGCTCTTCAAGGACAGGGTCCGGGGATAGTCACTTC.

The J gene is TRBJ1-2, the V gene TRBV5-1, with D uncertain. Germline V gene lookup returns CDR1 SGHRS and CDR2 YFSETQ. The CDR3 has 13 residues. The ends were cut back, 0 bases at V and 7 bases at J, with 10 bases in the middle. DNA for the CDR3: TGCGCCAGCAGCTTGGAGGGAGAGGGTGGCTACACCTTC. Translation: CASSLEGEGGYTF. Complete variable domain (other parts from reference TRBV5-1 and TRBJ1-2): KAGVTQTPRYLIKTRGQQVTLSCSPISGHRSVSWYQQTPGQGLQFLFEYFSETQRNKGNFPGRFSGRQFSNSRSEMNVSTLELGDSALYLCASSLEGEGGYTFGSGTRLTVV.

The chain links TRBV19 to TRBJ1-5, with 11 bases that match TRBD1. The CDR3 has 18 amino acids. Germline CDR1 reads LNHDA; CDR2 reads SQIVND (reference sequence). J lost 3 bases, V lost 4 bases, and 11 bases had no gene match. The CDR3 nucleotides read TGTGCCAGTAGTAAGATGATCGGACAGGGGGCTACCAATCAGCCCCAGCATTTT. Translated: CASSKMIGQGATNQPQHF.

The CDR3 DNA is TGTGCCAGCATGAGGGGGCGCGGGTTGTCTAATGAAAAACTGTTTTTT. It yields the protein CASMRGRGLSNEKLFF. The V gene is TRBV11-2, the J gene TRBJ1-4, with 7 bases lining up with TRBD1. Germline loops: CDR1 SGHAT, CDR2 FQNNGV. The CDR3 runs 16 residues. J lost 3 bases, V lost 7 bases, and 11 bases had no gene match. Full variable domain (rest looked up from reference TRBV11-2 and TRBJ1-4): EAGVAQSPRYKIIEKRQSVAFWCNPISGHATLYWYQQILGQGPKLLIQFQNNGVVDDSQLPKDRFSAERLKGVDSTLKIQPAKLEDSAVYLCASMRGRGLSNEKLFFGSGTQLSVL.

This clone was seen only once. The chain uses TRBV2 and TRBJ2-2; 10 bases fit TRBD2. CDR3 length: 15 amino acids. Germline CDR1 SNHLY, CDR2 FYNNEI. The junction had 7 bases not matched to a gene; V was cut back by 7 bases and J by 5 bases. The chain's CDR3 is CASKEAGGQTGELFF. In DNA form, the CDR3 reads TGTGCCAGCAAGGAAGCGGGGGGGCAGACCGGGGAGCTGTTTTTT. The entire variable domain, with the rest obtained from reference TRBV2 and TRBJ2-2, is as follows: EPEVTQTPSHQVTQMGQEVILRCVPISNHLYFYWYRQILGQKVEFLVSFYNNEISEKSEIFDDQFSVERPDGSNFTLKIRSTKLEDSAMYFCASKEAGGQTGELFFGEGSRLTVL.

The chain joins TRBV29-1 to TRBJ2-1; 12 positions agree with TRBD2. The V and J ends lost 7 bases and 10 bases, in that order; junction bases with no gene match: 5. The length of the CDR3 is 12 residues. The germline V gene encodes CDR1 SQVTM and CDR2 ANQGSEA. CDR3 bases: TGCAGCGCCGCTAGCGGGGGGGACGAGCAGTTCTTC. Translated, it gives CSAASGGDEQFF.

This clone was picked up one time. The chain is built from TRBV29-1 and TRBJ2-1; the match to TRBD1 covers 11 bases. Germline V lookup: CDR1 SQVTM, CDR2 ANQGSEA. V dropped 5 bases and J dropped 6; count of bases not matched to a gene: 3. This CDR3 contains 13 residues. The CDR3 sequence: CSVTGTGGNEQFF. The CDR3 coding sequence is TGCAGCGTTACCGGGACAGGGGGCAATGAGCAGTTCTTC.

This clone appeared a few times. This chain links TRBV2 with TRBJ2-7; D unresolved. V lost 5 bases and J 6 bases, leaving 20 bases between the germline ends. Germline V gene lookup returns CDR1 SNHLY and CDR2 FYNNEI. The CDR3 has 15 amino acids. In DNA form, the CDR3 reads TGTGCCAGCAGTCCCGCCGGTGTCCTCTCCCCCGAGCAGTACTTC. Encoded protein: CASSPAGVLSPEQYF.

This clone has just one count. The chain recombines TRBV25-1 with TRBJ1-5; no definite D call. Germline V gene data show CDR1 as MGHDK and CDR2 as SYGVNS. V dropped 4 bases and J dropped 9 bases, with 16 bases sitting between them. The CDR3 totals 14 residues. CDR3 protein: CASSVGGSSGPQHF. In nucleotides, the CDR3 is TGTGCCAGCAGTGTAGGAGGCAGTTCGGGGCCCCAGCATTTT.

The chain recombines TRBV19 with TRBJ1-5, with D perhaps TRBD1 (5 bases). CDR1 LNHDA and CDR2 SQIVND come from the germline V gene (reference sequence). This CDR3 comprises 14 residues. V lost 2 bases, J lost 4 bases, and 9 bases lay in between. This chain's CDR3 is CASSIFRGNQPQHF. The CDR3 DNA reads TGTGCCAGTAGTATATTTCGGGGGAATCAGCCCCAGCATTTT.

This clone was observed a handful of times. The chain links TRBV11-1 to TRBJ2-5, with D possibly matching TRBD1 (5 bases). The V and J ends lost 3 bases and 5 bases respectively, with 16 bases between them. The V gene's germline CDR1 is SGHAT and CDR2 FQDESV (reference sequence). There are 15 residues in the CDR3. Here the CDR3 reads CASSFQQTGVETQYF. For the CDR3, the DNA is TGTGCCAGCAGCTTCCAACAAACAGGTGTGGAGACCCAGTACTTC.